This T cell receptor beta chain was identified during a study of vaccination and CD4 T cells after COVID-19. For the study at large: Median time from second vaccine dose to sampling was about 77 days (14 to 241).

Sequencing of the DNA from cultured CD4+ T cells was carried out with the Oncomine TCR Beta short-read assay. TCRdb passed the PCR reads through MiXCR, listing each CDR3 protein once. Of over 15,000 distinct CDR3 sequences listed, approximately 30% are singletons. Comments on this clonotype: Its antigen is still unknown.

As for treatment: approximately nine-day PBMC culture with coronavirus spike peptide pools or control peptides (ViraFEST assay). Peptide-pool expansion of antigen-specific T cells preceded TCR sequencing in ViraFEST. Cultures of PBMCs, about 2 million per well, were set up with about 9.4 IU/ml IL-2 and around 9.8 ug/ml peptide pools. The sample comprised cultured CD4+ T cells from blood. This clonotype originated in a human donor with COVID-19.

The CDR3 here is CASSFGGAVNNEQFF. As DNA, the CDR3 is TGTGCCAGCAGCTTCGGGGGGGCAGTCAACAATGAGCAGTTCTTC. V is TRBV7-9 and J is TRBJ2-1; 8 positions agree with TRBD2. This CDR3 region has 15 residues. Germline V gene lookup returns CDR1 SEHNR and CDR2 FQNEAQ (reference sequence). The J segment lost 5 bases and the V segment lost 3 bases, leaving 6 bases of the junction unmatched.